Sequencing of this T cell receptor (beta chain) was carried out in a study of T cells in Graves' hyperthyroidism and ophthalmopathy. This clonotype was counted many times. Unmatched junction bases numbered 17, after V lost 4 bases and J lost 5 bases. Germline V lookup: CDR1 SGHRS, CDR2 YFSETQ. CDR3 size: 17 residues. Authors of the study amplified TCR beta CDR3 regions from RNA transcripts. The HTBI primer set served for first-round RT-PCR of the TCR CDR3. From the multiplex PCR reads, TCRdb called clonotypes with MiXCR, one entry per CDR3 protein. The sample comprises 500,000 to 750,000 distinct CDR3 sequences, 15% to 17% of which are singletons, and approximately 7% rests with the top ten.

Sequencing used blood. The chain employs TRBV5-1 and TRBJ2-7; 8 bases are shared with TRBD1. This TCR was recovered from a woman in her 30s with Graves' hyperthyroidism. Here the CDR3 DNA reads TGCGCCAGCAGCGTGACGGCCGTGGGACAGGATCGGAACGAGCAGTACTTC. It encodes CASSVTAVGQDRNEQYF.